These T cell receptor beta chains were read from a single sample in a study of cytomegalovirus exposure and HLA in healthy donors. The data were produced by immunoSEQ multiplex PCR, yet TCRdb's version contains in-frame clones alone and is incomplete. The sample carries approximately 150,000 clones, roughly 84% recorded once. Specimen: PBMCs. These receptors were taken from a man aged 25-45 years in good health and CMV-seronegative. Both conserved end residues are part of each CDR3. The D gene is left open where the match is weak. Where a row states a size, it is once, few, many or the class of an expanded clone; other rows omit it.

d_gene: NA
v_gene: TRBV19
abundance: NA
j_gene: TRBJ2-2
CDR3aa: CASSITWQATGELFF
CDR3nt: TGTGCCAGTAGTATAACTTGGCAGGCCACCGGGGAGCTGTTTTTT

d_gene: NA
v_gene: TRBV7-8
abundance: NA
j_gene: TRBJ2-7
CDR3aa: CASSLRLGTTKNEQYF
CDR3nt: TGTGCCAGCAGCTTACGCCTGGGGACAACTAAGAATGAGCAGTACTTC

d_gene: TRBD1
v_gene: TRBV6-5
abundance: NA
j_gene: TRBJ1-6
CDR3aa: CASSYFRQGDSPLHF
CDR3nt: TGTGCCAGCAGTTACTTCCGACAGGGGGATTCACCCCTCCACTTT

d_gene: NA
v_gene: TRBV7-3
abundance: NA
j_gene: TRBJ1-2
CDR3aa: CASSPGGRSGGYTF
CDR3nt: TGTGCCAGCAGCCCCGGAGGGAGATCAGGCGGCTACACCTTC

d_gene: NA
v_gene: TRBV18
abundance: NA
j_gene: TRBJ2-2
CDR3aa: CASSPPEDAGELFF
CDR3nt: TGTGCCAGCTCACCACCCGAGGATGCCGGGGAGCTGTTTTTT

d_gene: TRBD2
v_gene: TRBV5-4
abundance: NA
j_gene: TRBJ2-1
CDR3aa: CASSPPGLAGGSYNEQFF
CDR3nt: TGTGCCAGCAGCCCGCCGGGACTAGCGGGGGGATCCTACAATGAGCAGTTCTTC

d_gene: TRBD1
v_gene: TRBV2
abundance: NA
j_gene: TRBJ1-4
CDR3aa: CASSSGTGYEKLFF
CDR3nt: TGTGCCAGCAGTTCCGGGACAGGGTACGAAAAACTGTTTTTT

d_gene: NA
v_gene: TRBV4-3
abundance: few
j_gene: TRBJ2-2
CDR3aa: CASSQDPRGVYTGELFF
CDR3nt: TGCGCCAGCAGCCAAGATCCCAGGGGCGTGTACACCGGGGAGCTGTTTTTT

d_gene: NA
v_gene: TRBV9
abundance: NA
j_gene: TRBJ2-1
CDR3aa: CASSPLAGEQFF
CDR3nt: TGTGCCAGCAGCCCCCTTGCCGGTGAGCAGTTCTTC

d_gene: NA
v_gene: TRBV28
abundance: few
j_gene: TRBJ1-1
CDR3aa: CAASTVPNTEAFF
CDR3nt: TGTGCCGCCTCGACTGTACCGAACACTGAAGCTTTCTTT

d_gene: NA
v_gene: TRBV14
abundance: NA
j_gene: TRBJ2-5
CDR3aa: CASSQDPQGQETQYF
CDR3nt: TGTGCCAGCAGCCAAGATCCGCAGGGGCAAGAGACCCAGTACTTC

d_gene: NA
v_gene: TRBV6-1
abundance: NA
j_gene: TRBJ2-7
CDR3aa: CASSGVGRGYEQYF
CDR3nt: TGTGCCAGCAGTGGGGTCGGGCGGGGCTACGAGCAGTACTTC

d_gene: TRBD1
v_gene: TRBV6-5
abundance: NA
j_gene: TRBJ2-7
CDR3aa: CASSYSGTAYEQYF
CDR3nt: TGTGCCAGCAGTTACTCTGGGACAGCCTACGAGCAGTACTTC

d_gene: TRBD1
v_gene: TRBV11-3
abundance: NA
j_gene: TRBJ2-7
CDR3aa: CASSERGTAWGEQYF
CDR3nt: TGTGCCAGCAGCGAGAGGGGGACAGCATGGGGCGAGCAGTACTTC

d_gene: NA
v_gene: TRBV7-8
abundance: NA
j_gene: TRBJ2-7
CDR3aa: CASSLIRPLGEQYF
CDR3nt: TGTGCCAGCAGCTTAATAAGACCTCTCGGGGAGCAGTACTTC

d_gene: TRBD2
v_gene: TRBV7-9
abundance: few
j_gene: TRBJ2-2
CDR3aa: CASSFGTSGSVGELFF
CDR3nt: TGTGCCAGCAGCTTCGGGACTAGCGGGAGTGTCGGGGAGCTGTTTTTT

d_gene: TRBD2
v_gene: TRBV30
abundance: NA
j_gene: TRBJ2-5
CDR3aa: CAWAGRGETQYF
CDR3nt: TGTGCCTGGGCAGGGAGGGGAGAGACCCAGTACTTC

d_gene: NA
v_gene: TRBV11-2
abundance: NA
j_gene: TRBJ1-2
CDR3aa: CASRDGRYGYTF
CDR3nt: TGTGCCAGCAGAGATGGGAGATATGGCTACACCTTC